This TCR beta chain was sequenced for a study of blood T cell repertoires in COVID-19. The data were produced by immunoSEQ multiplex PCR, yet TCRdb's version contains in-frame clones alone and is incomplete. The sample gives hundreds of thousands of clones, just over 90% of which show up once; approximately 2% is in the top ten. This study enrolled people aged about 18 to 90 from about 26 US geographic areas. Clinical history reported by participants formed the basis on which cohorts were assigned. The J segment lost 3 bases and the V segment lost 2 bases, leaving 7 bases of the junction unmatched. Germline V gene data show CDR1 as WNHNN and CDR2 as SYGVQD (reference sequence). The CDR3 is made up of 16 amino acids.

The sample comprised PBMCs or T cells enriched from blood (not recorded which). The TCR comes from a woman younger than 30 who had recovered from COVID-19. V usage is TRBV10-1 and J usage is TRBJ1-1; TRBD1 matches 9 bases. The CDR3 is CASSETQGACHTEAFF. The CDR3 DNA sequence: TGCGCCAGCAGTGAGACACAGGGGGCCTGTCACACTGAAGCTTTCTTT.